These 22 T cell receptor beta chains came from one sample sequenced in a study of cytomegalovirus exposure and HLA in healthy donors. Vbeta (60) and Jbeta (13) primers were used in the PCR. Assay: immunoSEQ multiplex PCR; the TCRdb copy retains only in-frame clones and omits some. The sample shows around 93,000 clones, less than 80% of them seen only once. Sequencing was carried out using PBMCs. These receptors were obtained from a woman in her thirties or forties in good health and CMV-seronegative.

This chain links TRBV25-1 with TRBJ2-3; 8 bases map to TRBD1. CDR3 size: 15 residues. With 5 bases clipped from V and 4 bases from J, the junction kept 8 bases outside the gene matches. Germline loops: CDR1 MGHDK, CDR2 SYGVNS. CDR3 DNA: TGTGCCAGCAGTTTTACAGGGGGTGGTTCAGATACGCAGTATTTT. Amino acids: CASSFTGGGSDTQYF.

The chain carries TRBV6-1 and TRBJ2-7; no definite D call. The CDR3 spans 11 residues. The V end lost 2 bases, the J end lost 4 bases, and 3 bases lay between the germline ends. Per germline, CDR1 MNHNS and CDR2 SASEGT. CDR3 residues: CASSERYEQYF. For the CDR3, the DNA is TGTGCCAGCAGTGAACGGTACGAGCAGTACTTC.

The V and J genes are TRBV5-1 and TRBJ2-1; 11 nucleotides line up with TRBD2. This CDR3 is built from 17 residues. Looked up from germline, CDR1 is SGHRS and CDR2 is YFSETQ. Trimming at V came to 4 bases and at J to 5 bases, leaving 11 bases not matched to a gene. In DNA, the CDR3 is TGCGCCAGCAGCCCAAATGAGGGACTAGCGGCTCACAATGAGCAGTTCTTC. It is translated as CASSPNEGLAAHNEQFF. Looking up the rest from reference TRBV5-1 and TRBJ2-1 gives the full variable domain: KAGVTQTPRYLIKTRGQQVTLSCSPISGHRSVSWYQQTPGQGLQFLFEYFSETQRNKGNFPGRFSGRQFSNSRSEMNVSTLELGDSALYLCASSPNEGLAAHNEQFFGPGTRLTVL.

V usage is TRBV28 and J usage is TRBJ1-5; 7 bases line up with TRBD1. The CDR3 spans 16 residues. Germline CDR1 reads MDHEN; CDR2 reads SYDVKM. V trimming: 1 base; J trimming: 0 bases; junction bases outside the gene matches: 3. CDR3 nucleotide sequence: TGTGCCAGCAGTTTATTCGGGACAGCTAGCAATCAGCCCCAGCATTTT. Its translation is CASSLFGTASNQPQHF. Using reference TRBV28 and TRBJ1-5 for the parts outside the CDR3, the full variable domain is DVKVTQSSRYLVKRTGEKVFLECVQDMDHENMFWYRQDPGLGLRLIYFSYDVKMKEKGDIPEGYSVSREKKERFSLILESASTNQTSMYLCASSLFGTASNQPQHFGDGTRLSIL.

The genes are TRBV11-3 and TRBJ2-1; 7 positions match TRBD2. With V trimmed by 5 bases and J by 8 bases, 9 bases remained unmatched. This CDR3 contains 14 residues. The germline gives CDR1 SGHNT, CDR2 YENEEA. CDR3: CASSRMGEGDEQFF. CDR3 bases: TGTGCCAGCAGCCGAATGGGGGAGGGCGATGAGCAGTTCTTC.

The rearrangement links TRBV19 to TRBJ2-3; a weak D match, TRBD2 (6 bases). The CDR3 is 14 amino acids. Germline lookup yields CDR1 LNHDA and CDR2 SQIVND (reference sequence). V was trimmed by 8 bases and J by 6 bases, leaving 18 bases between them. The CDR3 DNA sequence: TGTGCCAGTCGCCCCGGGACTCACGGCGATACGCAGTATTTT. Protein product: CASRPGTHGDTQYF.

V gene TRBV5-4 combines with J gene TRBJ2-1, with 12 bases that match TRBD2. The CDR3 runs 18 residues. The V and J ends lost 5 bases and 3 bases, in that order; junction bases with no gene match: 12. From germline, CDR1 is SGHNT and CDR2 YYREEE (reference sequence). The CDR3 loop reads CASSPGLAGTGNYNEQFF. As DNA, the CDR3 is TGTGCCAGCAGTCCTGGACTAGCGGGGACGGGAAACTACAATGAGCAGTTCTTC.

The chain recombines TRBV7-9 with TRBJ2-5; 9 positions agree with TRBD2. The CDR3 runs to 15 residues. Germline V gene lookup returns CDR1 SEHNR and CDR2 FQNEAQ (reference sequence). Trimming removed 3 bases from V and 5 bases from J; junction bases left unmatched: 7. In DNA form, the CDR3 reads TGTGCCAGCAGCTTGTTCCCTAGCGGGATGGAGACCCAGTACTTC. Amino acid sequence: CASSLFPSGMETQYF.

The sample holds one count of this clone. The CDR3 loop reads CASSPEAGLSYEQYF. The CDR3 DNA follows: TGTGCCAGCTCACCGGAAGCGGGTTTGTCCTACGAGCAGTACTTC. The chain combines TRBV18 with TRBJ2-7, with D perhaps TRBD2 (6 bases). The CDR3 contains 15 residues. V lost 3 bases, J lost 1 base, and 13 bases lay in between. Germline lookup yields CDR1 KGHSH and CDR2 LQKENI.

This chain links TRBV11-3 with TRBJ2-1, with 9 bases fitting TRBD2. V shed 8 bases and J 9 bases; nucleotides not matched to a gene: 17. Germline loops: CDR1 SGHNT, CDR2 YENEEA. This CDR3 is built from 16 residues. As DNA, the CDR3 is TGTGCCAGCCGTAAGGGGGGGGGACTAGCTTCGTCTGAGCAGTTCTTC. This translates into CASRKGGGLASSEQFF.

This chain joins TRBV6-6 and TRBJ2-2; 9 bases align to TRBD2. The CDR3 totals 15 residues. Germline assignment: CDR1 MNHNY and CDR2 SVGAGI (reference sequence). The J segment lost 5 bases and the V segment lost 5 bases, leaving 6 bases of the junction unmatched. In DNA, the CDR3 is TGTGCCAGCAGTATAGCGGGAGTGGATACCGGGGAGCTGTTTTTT. Its translation is CASSIAGVDTGELFF.

The chain combines TRBV9 with TRBJ2-5; 7 bases are shared with TRBD2. CDR1 and CDR2 from the germline V gene are SGDLS and YYNGEE. The length of the CDR3 is 15 residues. The V and J ends lost 4 bases and 2 bases, in that order; junction bases with no gene match: 8. CDR3 region: CASSSSTSEQETQYF. The CDR3 DNA sequence: TGTGCCAGCAGCTCCTCCACTAGCGAACAAGAGACCCAGTACTTC.

This rearrangement joins TRBV4-3 to TRBJ2-1; D remains unclear. CDR3 length equals 14 residues. Trimming stripped 4 bases from V and 8 bases from J, with 15 bases between. Germline V gene sequence: CDR1 LGHNA, CDR2 YSLEER. The CDR3 loop reads CASSRESIYHEQFF. The DNA of the CDR3 is TGCGCCAGCAGCCGAGAGTCTATTTACCATGAGCAGTTCTTC.

The chain links TRBV6-5 to TRBJ1-1; TRBD1 matches at 7 bases. The junction had 2 bases not matched to a gene; V was cut back by 3 bases and J by 1 base. Germline V gene data show CDR1 as MNHEY and CDR2 as SVGAGI. This CDR3 has 14 residues. The CDR3 nucleotides are TGTGCCAGCAGTTATAACAGGGGGAACACTGAAGCTTTCTTT. Amino acids: CASSYNRGNTEAFF.

CDR3 nucleotides: TGTGCCAGCAGAGAACTCCAGGGAGGTGGGACTGAAGCTTTCTTT. This codes for CASRELQGGGTEAFF. The rearrangement links TRBV28 to TRBJ1-1, with D maybe TRBD1 (5 bases). The CDR3 runs 15 residues. Germline loops: CDR1 MDHEN, CDR2 SYDVKM. Deletions cut 6 bases from V and 5 bases from J, with 19 bases between.

CDR3 nucleotides: TGCGCCAGCAGCCCCGGACTAGCGGGAGGAGGGGATGAGCAGTTCTTC. It encodes CASSPGLAGGGDEQFF. The chain combines TRBV5-1 with TRBJ2-1, with 14 bases aligning to TRBD2. The germline V gene has CDR1 SGHRS and CDR2 YFSETQ. This CDR3 is 16 amino acids long. The V gene end was trimmed by 4 bases and the J gene end by 8 bases; junction bases not matched to a gene: 8.

CDR3 bases: TGTGCCAGCAGCCCGTGGACTAGCGGGGCCTACGAGCAGTACTTC. Protein sequence: CASSPWTSGAYEQYF. The chain combines TRBV7-2 with TRBJ2-7; 12 nucleotides line up with TRBD2. V lost 5 bases, J lost 2 bases, and 4 bases stayed unmatched. There are 15 residues in the CDR3. The germline V gene encodes CDR1 SGHTA and CDR2 FQGNSA.

This clone came up a few times. This chain uses TRBV28 with TRBJ2-2, with 10 bases lining up with TRBD2. The CDR3 spans 20 residues. Trimming cost V 7 bases and J 4 bases; bases outside gene matches: 21. Germline V gene data show CDR1 as MDHEN and CDR2 as SYDVKM. CDR3 DNA sequence: TGTGCCAGCAACAACTGGATAACTAGCGGGATTCAGAAGGGCACCGGGGAGCTGTTTTTT. Its protein product is CASNNWITSGIQKGTGELFF.

This clone was recorded a few times. The gene calls are TRBV9 and TRBJ2-7, with 11 bases identical to TRBD2. In germline, CDR1 is SGDLS, CDR2 YYNGEE. The J segment lost 2 bases and the V segment lost 6 bases, leaving 7 bases of the junction unmatched. The CDR3 runs 15 residues. The CDR3 nucleotides are TGTGCCAGCAACGTTCCGGGACTAGCGGCCTACGAGCAGTACTTC. It encodes CASNVPGLAAYEQYF.

This chain connects TRBV4-3 to TRBJ1-4; 9 bases align to TRBD1. CDR1 and CDR2 from the germline V gene are LGHNA and YSLEER. The CDR3 consists of 15 residues. The V segment lost 6 bases and the J segment 4 bases; nucleotides outside the gene matches: 6. DNA of the CDR3: TGCGCCAGCAGTCGGGGACAGGGACTTAATGAAAAACTGTTTTTT. It translates to CASSRGQGLNEKLFF.

Comments on this clone: Additional DNA sequences in this sample encode the identical CDR3. The chain couples TRBV4-2 to TRBJ2-2; D is possibly TRBD1 (5 bases). Germline CDR1 LGHNA, CDR2 YNFKEQ. This CDR3 comprises 13 residues. V lost 3 bases, J lost 7 bases, and 9 bases lay in between. This chain's CDR3 is CASSHPRDGELFF. CDR3 DNA: TGTGCCAGCAGCCACCCCAGGGACGGGGAGCTGTTTTTT.

The rearrangement uses TRBV28 and TRBJ1-1; D unclear. The CDR3 covers 15 residues. V gave up 6 bases and J gave up 1 base, with 15 bases separating them. The germline CDR1 and CDR2 sequences are MDHEN and SYDVKM. The CDR3 is CASRSTGRQNTEAFF. The CDR3 DNA follows: TGTGCCAGCAGATCAACTGGCAGGCAGAACACTGAAGCTTTCTTT.